These 32 T cell receptor beta chains share one sample of origin, sequenced in a study of regulatory T cells in long-lasting Graves disease. Documented time point: newly diagnosed GD, antithyroid drugs for less than 3 months. After RNA was extracted from PBMCs, the TCR library was made from it. The TCR beta library used iRepertoire HTBI primers with Arm-PCR amplification of CDR3. Each CDR3 protein gets one entry after TCRdb re-called the multiplex PCR reads with MiXCR. The data show approximately 270,000 distinct CDR3 sequences, approximately 20% seen once. These data also formed part of another study, on T cells in Graves' hyperthyroidism and ophthalmopathy.

Material: peripheral blood mononuclear cells (PBMCs), obtained at new diagnosis, from a patient treated with antithyroid drugs. Receptor source: a woman in her twenties or thirties with Graves disease.

This clonotype occurred many times. J is TRBJ2-2 and V is TRBV7-6; D gene ambiguous. V dropped 2 bases and J dropped 6 bases, with 13 bases sitting between them. This CDR3 is 15 amino acids long. Germline values: CDR1 SGHVS, CDR2 FNYEAQ. For the CDR3, the DNA is TGTGCCAGCAGCTTATTGACTTCCGGCGCCGGGGAGCTGTTTTTT. It specifies CASSLLTSGAGELFF.

This clonotype was recorded at least ten times. The chain couples TRBV6-1 to TRBJ2-7, with D tentatively TRBD1 (5 bases). This CDR3 is 12 amino acids long. V was cut by 8 bases and J by 0 bases, with 8 bases left in between. CDR1 is MNHNS and CDR2 is SASEGT in the germline V gene. CDR3 region: CASSDSSYEQYF. CDR3 coding DNA: TGTGCCAGCTCCGACAGCTCCTACGAGCAGTACTTC.

This clonotype was recorded many times. The chain links TRBV12-3 or TRBV12-4 to TRBJ2-5; 8 nucleotides match TRBD1. The CDR3 has 17 amino acids. After removal of 1 base from V and 5 bases from J, the junction contained 12 bases not matched to a gene. The CDR3 spells CASSLVRGGQGVETQYF. CDR3 bases: TGTGCCAGCAGTTTAGTTCGGGGAGGACAGGGCGTGGAGACCCAGTACTTC.

For this clonotype: The junction and the germline gene differ at one end; a read error may be behind it. The chain uses TRBV5-5 and TRBJ2-7, with 7 bases that match TRBD1. The CDR3 loop spans 15 amino acids. Germline V gene lookup returns CDR1 SGHKS and CDR2 YYEKEE (reference sequence). CDR3 coding DNA: TGTGTCAGCAGCTTGGATCCAGGGGGTGCCTACGAGCAGTACTTC. Encoded protein: CVSSLDPGGAYEQYF. Together with reference TRBV5-5 and TRBJ2-7, the CDR3 gives the full variable domain: DAGVTQSPTHLIKTRGQQVTLRCSPISGHKSVSWYQQVLGQGPQFIFQYYEKEERGRGNFPDRFSARQFPNYSSELNVNALLLGDSALYLCVSSLDPGGAYEQYFGPGTRLTVT.

Turning to this clonotype: It is likely a read error: a sequence one base away is far more abundant. J is TRBJ1-2 and V is TRBV11-2, with TRBD1 as a possible D gene (6 bases). This CDR3 is built from 16 residues. The germline CDR1 and CDR2 sequences are SGHAT and FQNNGV. The CDR3 DNA reads as TGCGCCAGCAGCTTGGCGGACGGGGGCGCTAACTATGACTACACCTTC. It translates to CASSLADGGANYDYTF.

This clonotype was picked up many times. This chain links TRBV12-3 or TRBV12-4 with TRBJ1-2; D uncertain. This CDR3 region has 13 residues. Trimming pared 4 bases from V and 5 bases from J, leaving 11 bases between. The CDR3 bases are TGTGCCAGCAGTTCCAATATTGGGTATGGCTACACCTTC. Its translation: CASSSNIGYGYTF.

This clonotype was recorded a few times. The chain uses TRBV6-1 and TRBJ1-2; possibly TRBD1 for D (5 bases). Deletions cut 5 bases from V and 11 bases from J, with 21 bases between. The germline V gene has CDR1 MNHNS and CDR2 SASEGT. The CDR3 contains 14 residues. As DNA, the CDR3 is TGTGCCAGCAGTCGTAACGACCCCGAAGAGGGGTACACCTTC. Amino acid sequence: CASSRNDPEEGYTF.

V is TRBV19 and J is TRBJ1-4; D may be TRBD1 (6 bases). Deletions cut 4 bases from V and 3 bases from J, with 18 bases between. Germline assignment: CDR1 LNHDA and CDR2 SQIVND (reference sequence). The CDR3 contains 17 residues. The CDR3 is CASSSRGMMGPNEKLFF. DNA for the CDR3: TGTGCCAGTAGTAGCAGGGGCATGATGGGGCCTAATGAAAAACTGTTTTTT.

J is TRBJ1-6 and V is TRBV4-2; D unclear. Germline values: CDR1 LGHNA, CDR2 YNFKEQ. This CDR3 region has 13 residues. Trimming took off 0 bases at V and 8 bases at J, with 5 bases between the two ends. Here the CDR3 reads CASSQDQDSPLHF. CDR3 nucleotides: TGTGCCAGCAGCCAAGACCAGGATTCACCCCTCCACTTT.

V usage is TRBV28 and J usage is TRBJ2-5, with D uncertain. Trimming left V 6 bases short and J 4 bases short, with 9 bases between. CDR3 length: 12 residues. From germline, CDR1 is MDHEN and CDR2 SYDVKM. CDR3 in amino acids: CASSIQPETQYF. Here the CDR3 DNA reads TGTGCCAGCAGCATCCAACCAGAGACCCAGTACTTC. Drawing the rest from reference TRBV28 and TRBJ2-5, the complete variable domain is DVKVTQSSRYLVKRTGEKVFLECVQDMDHENMFWYRQDPGLGLRLIYFSYDVKMKEKGDIPEGYSVSREKKERFSLILESASTNQTSMYLCASSIQPETQYFGPGTRLLVL.

This clonotype has at least ten counts. The J gene is TRBJ1-1, the V gene TRBV3-1; D ambiguous. From germline, CDR1 is LGHDT and CDR2 YNNKEL (reference sequence). Deletions cut 2 bases from V and 0 bases from J, with 7 bases between. The CDR3 is 14 amino acids. CDR3 nucleotides: TGTGCCAGCAGCCAATCGTTTATGAACACTGAAGCTTTCTTT. Translating it yields CASSQSFMNTEAFF.

In this sample, this clonotype turned up many times. The chain recombines TRBV12-3 or TRBV12-4 with TRBJ1-3; D gene unclear. The CDR3 covers 14 residues. V gave up 3 bases and J gave up 1 base, with 7 bases separating them. The DNA of the CDR3 is TGTGCCAGCAGTTTTGCGCCTTCTGGAAACACCATATATTTT. The encoded protein is CASSFAPSGNTIYF.

The chain uses TRBV7-9 and TRBJ2-7, with 7 bases that match TRBD1. After removal of 5 bases from V and 0 bases from J, the junction contained 7 bases not matched to a gene. The germline V gene encodes CDR1 SEHNR and CDR2 FQNEAQ (reference sequence). This CDR3 has 15 residues. CDR3 nucleotides: TGTGCCAGCAGCCCGAAGGACAGGAGCTCCTACGAGCAGTACTTC. Translation gives CASSPKDRSSYEQYF.

As regards this clonotype: Given a far larger clone just one base away, this is likely a sequencing read error. This chain links TRBV11-2 with TRBJ1-1; 7 bases are shared with TRBD1. This CDR3 has 15 residues. Unmatched junction bases numbered 4, after V lost 0 bases and J lost 3 bases. Germline CDR1 SGHAT, CDR2 FQNNGV. The CDR3 sequence is CASSLEGGRDTEAFF. DNA for the CDR3: TGTGCCAGCAGCTTAGAAGGGGGCCGAGACACTGAAGCTTTCTTT.

This clonotype was seen many times. The CDR3 is CSASGTGRTYEQYF. In nucleotides, the CDR3 is TGCAGTGCTAGCGGGACAGGGCGAACCTACGAGCAGTACTTC. The chain combines TRBV20-1 with TRBJ2-7; 9 bases agree with TRBD1. Germline lookup yields CDR1 DFQATT and CDR2 SNEGSKA (reference sequence). The V and J ends lost 3 bases and 2 bases, in that order; junction bases with no gene match: 5. This CDR3 has 14 residues.

This clonotype showed up many times. The genes are TRBV2 and TRBJ2-7, with D possibly matching TRBD1 (5 bases). The CDR3 sequence is 14 residues long. Germline loops: CDR1 SNHLY, CDR2 FYNNEI. V was trimmed by 2 bases and J by 3 bases, leaving 11 bases between them. The chain's CDR3 is CASSEQGIGYEQYF. In DNA, the CDR3 is TGTGCCAGCAGTGAACAGGGTATAGGCTACGAGCAGTACTTC. Full variable domain (remainder filled in from reference TRBV2 and TRBJ2-7): EPEVTQTPSHQVTQMGQEVILRCVPISNHLYFYWYRQILGQKVEFLVSFYNNEISEKSEIFDDQFSVERPDGSNFTLKIRSTKLEDSAMYFCASSEQGIGYEQYFGPGTRLTVT.

This clonotype was seen ten or more times. The rearrangement links TRBV18 to TRBJ1-2, with unresolved D. The CDR3 contains 13 residues. Trimming left V 0 bases short and J 8 bases short, with 10 bases between. CDR1 and CDR2 (germline): KGHSH, LQKENI. DNA for the CDR3: TGTGCCAGCTCACCACCAGTAGTCGTGGGCTACACCTTC. Translated, it gives CASSPPVVVGYTF.

This sequence joins TRBV30 and TRBJ2-1; D possibly corresponds to TRBD1 (6 bases). Per germline, CDR1 GTSNPN and CDR2 SVGIG (reference sequence). The V end was cut by 2 bases, the J end by 3 bases, with 20 bases between. The CDR3 length is 17 residues. CDR3 residues: CAWSFKRTEPSYNEQFF. The CDR3 DNA is TGTGCCTGGAGTTTTAAAAGGACAGAGCCTAGCTACAATGAGCAGTTCTTC.

This clonotype was recorded many times. The J gene is TRBJ1-5, the V gene TRBV9; 8 bases line up with TRBD1. CDR1 and CDR2 (germline): SGDLS, YYNGEE. This CDR3 comprises 14 residues. V shed 3 bases, J shed 7 bases, and the junction held 6 bases outside the gene matches. The chain's CDR3 is CASSAKDRGQPQHF. The CDR3 coding sequence is TGTGCCAGCAGCGCCAAAGACAGGGGCCAGCCCCAGCATTTT.

This clonotype was found many times. The chain is built from TRBV27 and TRBJ2-1; unclear D gene. CDR3 length: 15 amino acids. The germline V gene has CDR1 MNHEY and CDR2 SMNVEV (reference sequence). The V gene lost 1 base and the J gene lost 10 bases, with 17 bases spanning the gap. CDR3 in DNA: TGTGCCAGCAGTTTATATATTAGGAGTGGCGAAGAGCAGTTCTTC. This translates into CASSLYIRSGEEQFF.

Concerning this clonotype: It may be a read error: a sequence one base away is much more abundant. The chain is built from TRBV6-2 or TRBV6-3 and TRBJ2-7; D gene unclear. Germline CDR1 reads MNHEY; CDR2 reads SVGEGT. This CDR3 has 15 amino acids. Deletions cut 6 bases from V and 1 base from J, with 16 bases between. CDR3: CASSDVGFGSYEQYF. CDR3 sequence (DNA): TGTGCCAGCAGCGACGTGGGGTTTGGGTCCTACGAGCAGTACTTC.

This clonotype was counted many times. V gene TRBV19 combines with J gene TRBJ1-5; D unclear. Trimming pared 6 bases from V and 1 base from J, leaving 13 bases between. The CDR3 covers 15 residues. The V gene's germline CDR1 is LNHDA and CDR2 SQIVND (reference sequence). Written as DNA, the CDR3 is TGTGCCAGTAGCCCGCCCGAGTACAGCAATCAGCCCCAGCATTTT. Protein sequence: CASSPPEYSNQPQHF.

This clonotype was found many times. The chain couples TRBV12-3 or TRBV12-4 to TRBJ2-1; D not certain. The germline V and J ends were trimmed by 7 bases and 7 bases, with 17 bases remaining between them. CDR3 length: 14 amino acids. The CDR3 DNA reads TGTGCCAGCACCGAAATGGATTTTTGGAATGAGCAGTTCTTC. Translation: CASTEMDFWNEQFF.

This clonotype was observed at least ten times. The chain combines TRBV11-2 with TRBJ1-6; 7 bases line up with TRBD1. Per germline, CDR1 SGHAT and CDR2 FQNNGV. The CDR3 has 16 residues. V lost 5 bases and J lost 3; bases outside the gene matches: 7. The CDR3 sequence is CASSLAQGDYNSPLHF. In DNA, the CDR3 is TGTGCCAGCAGCCTAGCCCAGGGGGACTATAATTCACCCCTCCACTTT.

For this clonotype: This clone may be a read error of a much larger clone one base away. The rearrangement uses TRBV4-1 and TRBJ2-3, with a tentative D call TRBD1 (6 bases). TRBJ1-5 explains the end of the DNA better; the J call may be wrong. CDR3 size: 17 residues. CDR1 and CDR2 from the germline V gene are MGHRA and YSYEKL. The CDR3 coding sequence is TGCGCCAGCAGCCGGAAAAGGGACACCGGATTCACAGATACGCAGCATTTT. This encodes CASSRKRDTGFTDTQHF.

The chain has TRBV19 and TRBJ1-2; tentatively, D is TRBD1 (5 bases). V was shortened by 7 bases and J by 7 bases, with 13 bases between the two germline ends. Germline V lookup: CDR1 LNHDA, CDR2 SQIVND (reference sequence). The CDR3 loop spans 12 amino acids. The DNA of the CDR3 is TGTGCCAGTACCGGGGCAGTCGCTGGCTACACCTTC. Protein product: CASTGAVAGYTF.

At least ten counts were recorded for this clonotype. The gene calls are TRBV12-3 or TRBV12-4 and TRBJ2-7; no firm D call. This CDR3 has 11 residues. V dropped 2 bases and J dropped 8 bases, with 7 bases sitting between them. CDR3 DNA: TGTGCCAGCAGTTTATCGGCGAAGCAGTACTTC. The encoded protein is CASSLSAKQYF.

This sequence joins TRBV6-1 and TRBJ1-5, with D hard to call. The germline V and J ends were trimmed by 6 bases and 6 bases, with 18 bases remaining between them. Germline-derived CDR1 and CDR2 are MNHNS and SASEGT. This CDR3 contains 15 residues. CDR3 sequence (DNA): TGTGCCAGCAGCCCGGACGGACTAGCGCGTCAGCCCCAGCATTTT. Its protein product is CASSPDGLARQPQHF.

This clonotype came up once. The chain uses TRBV30 and TRBJ2-7, with D tentatively TRBD2 (5 bases). The CDR3 runs to 12 residues. Germline V CDR1 and CDR2: GTSNPN, SVGIG (reference sequence). Trimming took 0 bases from V and 4 from J, leaving 7 bases between them. DNA of the CDR3: TGTGCCTGGAGTGTACGGGGTTACGAGCAGTACTTC. Translated: CAWSVRGYEQYF. Full variable domain (missing parts from reference TRBV30 and TRBJ2-7): SQTIHQWPATLVQPVGSPLSLECTVEGTSNPNLYWYRQAAGRGLQLLFYSVGIGQISSEVPQNLSASRPQDRQFILSSKKLLLSDSGFYLCAWSVRGYEQYFGPGTRLTVT.

This clonotype was picked up a small number of times. The gene calls are TRBV5-4 and TRBJ1-4; maybe TRBD1 (6 bases). Between the trimmed V and J ends, which lost 4 bases and 2 bases, there was a span of 18 bases. The CDR3 consists of 17 residues. Germline CDR1 and CDR2: SGHNT and YYREEE (reference sequence). The CDR3 DNA follows: TGTGCCAGCAGCCCTTCCAGGGGAAGACTGACTAATGAAAAACTGTTTTTT. It specifies CASSPSRGRLTNEKLFF.

This clonotype was counted many times. The genes are TRBV4-1 and TRBJ1-2; TRBD1 agrees at 8 bases. Germline V CDR1 and CDR2: MGHRA, YSYEKL. V lost 0 bases to trimming and J lost 3 bases; unmatched junction nucleotides: 3. The CDR3 runs 15 residues. CDR3: CASSQEDRDYYGYTF. CDR3 bases: TGCGCCAGCAGCCAAGAGGACAGGGACTACTATGGCTACACCTTC.

This clonotype was picked up a small number of times. This rearrangement joins TRBV4-1 to TRBJ1-1; tentative D call: TRBD1 (6 bases). V was clipped by 1 base and J by 11 bases, with 23 bases between them. The CDR3 runs to 16 residues. The germline V gene has CDR1 MGHRA and CDR2 YSYEKL. CDR3 protein: CASSQVRGPTWTRAFF. CDR3 bases: TGCGCCAGCAGCCAAGTACGGGGGCCGACTTGGACTCGGGCTTTCTTT.